This entry lists 3 T cell receptor beta chains sequenced from one sample in a study of blood T cell repertoires in COVID-19. TCRdb keeps only in-frame clones here, not all; method: immunoSEQ multiplex PCR. The sample has 150,000 to 170,000 clones, under 85% seen once. The sequencing sample was made of peripheral blood. Receptor source: a man in his 60s with COVID-19, enrolled during active disease.

The rearrangement joins TRBV12-3 or TRBV12-4 to TRBJ2-3; a possible D gene is TRBD1 (5 bases). The CDR3 consists of 12 residues. V gave up 8 bases and J gave up 3 bases, with 9 bases separating them. CDR3 in amino acids: CASHRTTDTQYF. The CDR3 DNA is TGTGCCAGCCACAGGACGACAGATACGCAGTATTTT.

The gene calls are TRBV6-4 and TRBJ1-5; the D is unclear. This CDR3 spans 13 amino acids. Germline lookup yields CDR1 MRHNA and CDR2 SNTAGT. V dropped 5 bases and J dropped 0 bases, with 5 bases sitting between them. The CDR3 here is CASSPFSNQPQHF. CDR3 nucleotides: TGTGCCAGCAGTCCTTTTAGCAATCAGCCCCAGCATTTT.

The chain links TRBV4-1 to TRBJ2-1; a weak D match, TRBD2 (5 bases). CDR3 length: 14 residues. V shed 2 bases and J shed 5 bases, with 10 bases lying between them. Germline-derived CDR1 and CDR2 are MGHRA and YSYEKL. DNA for the CDR3: TGCGCCAGCAGCCAACCCGGAGGAAACAATGAGCAGTTCTTC. It encodes CASSQPGGNNEQFF.